Listed below are T cell receptor beta chains from one sample, sequenced in a study of Graves' ophthalmopathy and Graves' hyperthyroidism. TCRdb used MiXCR to reprocess the multiplex PCR reads, holding one entry per CDR3 protein. The sample consists of about 210,000 distinct CDR3 sequences, less than 30% of them appearing once. Sequencing used peripheral blood. These receptors came from a man aged 50 to 59 with Graves' ophthalmopathy. CDR3s include the opening cysteine and the closing phenylalanine or tryptophan. Each record gives: D gene, clone size, J gene, V gene, CDR3 protein, CDR3 DNA. D genes are given only for firm matches. The size entry is marked missing in some rows and otherwise reads once, few, many or a size class.

>.|many|TRBJ1-2|TRBV29-1
CSVEHRSYGYTF
TGCAGCGTTGAGCACAGGAGCTATGGCTACACCTTC
>.|.|TRBJ2-5|TRBV19
CASSITGGGTQYF
TGTGCCAGTAGTATAACCGGAGGGGGGACCCAGTACTTC
>.|.|TRBJ1-3|TRBV15
CATSSGSSGNTIYF
TGTGCCACCAGCAGCGGATCCTCTGGAAACACCATATATTTT
>TRBD1|many|TRBJ2-7|TRBV5-1
CASSLRGTVTFYEQYF
TGCGCCAGCAGCTTGAGGGGGACAGTGACCTTCTACGAGCAGTACTTC
>.|.|TRBJ1-2|TRBV9
CASSGGEHYGYTF
TGTGCCAGCAGCGGAGGGGAGCACTATGGCTACACCTTC
>.|many|TRBJ2-2|TRBV30
CAWSGSTGELFF
TGTGCCTGGAGCGGTTCCACCGGGGAGCTGTTTTTT
>.|once|TRBJ2-7|TRBV27
CASSSDKTRAYEQYF
TGTGCCAGCAGTTCCGACAAAACCCGGGCTTACGAGCAGTACTTC
>.|many|TRBJ1-5|TRBV12-3/TRBV12-4
CASSLEPQPQHF
TGTGCCAGCAGTTTGGAGCCCCAGCCCCAGCATTTT
>TRBD1|many|TRBJ1-2|TRBV7-9
CASSLEAEGAGYTF
TGTGCCAGCAGCTTAGAGGCTGAGGGGGCAGGCTACACCTTC
>.|.|TRBJ2-5|TRBV27
CASRPRSGSTVETQYF
TGTGCCAGCAGGCCTCGGTCCGGGTCCACGGTGGAGACCCAGTACTTC
>TRBD1|many|TRBJ1-2|TRBV20-1
CSARTGSGRGYTF
TGCAGTGCCAGGACAGGGAGCGGTCGTGGCTACACCTTC
>.|many|TRBJ2-2|TRBV6-5
CASSYPPPGELFF
TGTGCCAGCAGTTACCCCCCACCCGGGGAGCTGTTTTTT
>.|.|TRBJ1-3|TRBV12-3/TRBV12-4
CASSSGGNTIYF
TGTGCCAGCAGTTCTGGGGGAAACACCATATATTTT
>.|many|TRBJ1-5|TRBV27
CASRLGQIATQPQHF
TGTGCCAGCAGACTAGGACAGATTGCGACGCAGCCCCAGCATTTT
>.|many|TRBJ1-1|TRBV20-1
CSAREGAVNTEAFF
TGCAGTGCTAGAGAAGGGGCTGTGAACACTGAAGCTTTCTTT
>TRBD1|many|TRBJ2-7|TRBV29-1
CSAQGASYEQYF
TGCAGCGCGCAGGGGGCGTCCTACGAGCAGTACTTC
>TRBD2|many|TRBJ2-7|TRBV12-3/TRBV12-4
CASTKGGLAFSYEQYF
TGTGCCAGCACCAAAGGTGGACTAGCGTTCTCCTACGAGCAGTACTTC
>TRBD1|.|TRBJ1-6|TRBV20-1
CSARDPGTGLGSPLHF
TGCAGTGCTAGAGATCCCGGGACAGGGTTGGGGTCACCCCTCCACTTT